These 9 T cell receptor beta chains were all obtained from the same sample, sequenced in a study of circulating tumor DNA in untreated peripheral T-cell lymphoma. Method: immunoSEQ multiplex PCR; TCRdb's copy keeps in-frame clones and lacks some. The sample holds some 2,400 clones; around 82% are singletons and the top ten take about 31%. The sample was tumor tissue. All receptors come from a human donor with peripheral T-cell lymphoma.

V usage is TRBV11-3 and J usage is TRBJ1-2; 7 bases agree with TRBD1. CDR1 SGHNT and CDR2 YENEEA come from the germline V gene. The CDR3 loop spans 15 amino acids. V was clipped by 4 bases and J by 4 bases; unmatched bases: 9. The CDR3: CASSSRFYRGYGYTF. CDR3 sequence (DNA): TGTGCCAGCAGCTCCCGTTTTTACAGGGGCTATGGCTACACCTTC.

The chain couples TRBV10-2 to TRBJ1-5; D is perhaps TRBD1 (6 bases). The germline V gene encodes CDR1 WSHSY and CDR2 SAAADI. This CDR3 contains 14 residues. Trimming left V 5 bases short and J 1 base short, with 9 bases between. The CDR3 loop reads CASSTGTSNQPQHF. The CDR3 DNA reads TGCGCCAGCAGTACAGGGACCAGCAATCAGCCCCAGCATTTT.

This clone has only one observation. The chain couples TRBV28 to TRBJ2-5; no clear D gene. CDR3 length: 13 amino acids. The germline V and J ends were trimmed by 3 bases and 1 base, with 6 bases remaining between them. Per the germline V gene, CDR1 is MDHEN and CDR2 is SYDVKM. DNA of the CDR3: TGTGCCAGCAGTTTGGGCAGCCAAGAGACCCAGTACTTC. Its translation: CASSLGSQETQYF.

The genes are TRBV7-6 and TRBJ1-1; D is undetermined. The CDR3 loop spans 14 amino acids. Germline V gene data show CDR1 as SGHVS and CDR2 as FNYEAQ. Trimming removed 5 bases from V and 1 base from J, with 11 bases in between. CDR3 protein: CASSPSARNTEAFF. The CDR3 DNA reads TGTGCCAGCAGCCCCAGTGCTAGGAACACTGAAGCTTTCTTT.

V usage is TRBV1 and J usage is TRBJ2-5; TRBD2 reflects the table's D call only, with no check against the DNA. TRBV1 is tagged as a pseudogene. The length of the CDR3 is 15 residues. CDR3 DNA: TGCGCCAGCAGCCACAGCGGGAATGAGGGAGAGACCCAGTACTTC. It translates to CASSHSGNEGETQYF.

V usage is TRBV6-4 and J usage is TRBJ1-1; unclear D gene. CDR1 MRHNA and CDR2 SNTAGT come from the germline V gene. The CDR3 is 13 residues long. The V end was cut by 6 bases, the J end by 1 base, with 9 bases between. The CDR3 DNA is TGTGCCAGCAGGGACCGGGAGAACACTGAAGCTTTCTTT. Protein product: CASRDRENTEAFF.

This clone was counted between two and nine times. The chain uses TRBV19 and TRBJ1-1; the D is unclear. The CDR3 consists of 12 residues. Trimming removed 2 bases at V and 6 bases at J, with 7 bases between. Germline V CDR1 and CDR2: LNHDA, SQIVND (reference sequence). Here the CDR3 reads CASSINGPEAFF. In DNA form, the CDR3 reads TGTGCCAGTAGTATAAACGGGCCTGAAGCTTTCTTT.

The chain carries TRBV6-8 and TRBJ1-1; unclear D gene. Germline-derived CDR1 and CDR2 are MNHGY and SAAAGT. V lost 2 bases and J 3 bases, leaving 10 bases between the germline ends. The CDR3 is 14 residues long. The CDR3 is CASSYRERYTEAFF. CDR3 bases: TGTGCCAGCAGTTACAGGGAAAGGTACACTGAAGCTTTCTTT.

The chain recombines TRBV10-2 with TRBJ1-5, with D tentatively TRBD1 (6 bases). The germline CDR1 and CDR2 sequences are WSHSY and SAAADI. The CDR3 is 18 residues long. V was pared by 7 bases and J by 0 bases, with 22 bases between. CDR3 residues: CASTMTGGGDYSNQPQHF. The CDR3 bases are TGCGCCAGCACCATGACAGGTGGCGGGGACTATAGCAATCAGCCCCAGCATTTT.